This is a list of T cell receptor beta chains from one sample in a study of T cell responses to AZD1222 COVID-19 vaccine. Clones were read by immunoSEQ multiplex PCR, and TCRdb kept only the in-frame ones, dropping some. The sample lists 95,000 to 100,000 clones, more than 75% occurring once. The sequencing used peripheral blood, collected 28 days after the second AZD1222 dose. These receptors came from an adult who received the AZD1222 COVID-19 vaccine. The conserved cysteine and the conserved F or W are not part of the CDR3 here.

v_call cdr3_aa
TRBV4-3 ASSDSGTGSFWEQY
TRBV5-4 ASSLAPPYEQY
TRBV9 ASSSAASGITDTQY
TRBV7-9 ASSPGGIANYGYT
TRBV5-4 ASSPVRGRGGDYGYT
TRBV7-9 ASSLVPPRHPQGQF
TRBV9 ASSARLAGETDTQY
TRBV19 ASSKTGTTLNSPLH
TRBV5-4 ASSLTGDTQY
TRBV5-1 ASTSGTSGSYSYNEQF
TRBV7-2 ASSSPSLQGRRGEQY
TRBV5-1 ASSPGTGPGNTIY
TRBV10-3 AISENGRDNEQF
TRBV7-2 ASSPSTNIQY
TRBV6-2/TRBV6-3 ASTPKRTVQAF
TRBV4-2 ASSQGDWDSPLH
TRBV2 ASTRERNQPQH
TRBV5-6 ASSRWGSGELF
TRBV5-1 ASSPGTGRDTQY
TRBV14 ASGYNSPLH
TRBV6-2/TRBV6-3 ASSHRQATDTQY
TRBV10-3 AISGRGSGEKLF
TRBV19 ASSITISGNTIY
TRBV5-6 ASVEAGADTEAF
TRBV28 ASLGAGNSPLH
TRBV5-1 ASSRADRAEETQY
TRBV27 ASTNEADEQF
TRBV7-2 ASSSSAANTGELF
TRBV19 ASRDRVDVRQY
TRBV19 ASSATGTPARYEQY
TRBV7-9 ASSLPHANNYGYT
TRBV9 ASSNTQGAYGNTIY
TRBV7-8 ASSTGPGTETLEQY
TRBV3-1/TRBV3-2 ASSQAQPGNTIY
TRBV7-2 ASSPRQGRFNYGYT
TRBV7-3 ASSLMGLTDTQY
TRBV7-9 ASSLAGGRVDTQY
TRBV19 ASSMGGRWTDTQY
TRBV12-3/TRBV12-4 ASSDRVQPQH
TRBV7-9 ASSRTSGSPYNEQF
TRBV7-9 ASRLAGGSYNEQF
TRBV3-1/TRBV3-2 ASSRRGAEETQY
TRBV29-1 SGGEQSIFGGYT
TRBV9 ASSGRYRDSQNTGELF
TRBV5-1 ASSPGGGATTEAF
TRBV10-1 ASSRDRADSGNTIY
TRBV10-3 AISELVTSGRTGTHEQY
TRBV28 ASRTGDRSTEAF
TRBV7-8 ASSLTGYTGELF
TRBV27 ASSLLSREPYNEQF
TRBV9 ASSKSQGQTQY
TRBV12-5 ASGIWTQAF
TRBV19 ASGVRGLVENTEAF
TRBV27 ASSPPGRPGEQY